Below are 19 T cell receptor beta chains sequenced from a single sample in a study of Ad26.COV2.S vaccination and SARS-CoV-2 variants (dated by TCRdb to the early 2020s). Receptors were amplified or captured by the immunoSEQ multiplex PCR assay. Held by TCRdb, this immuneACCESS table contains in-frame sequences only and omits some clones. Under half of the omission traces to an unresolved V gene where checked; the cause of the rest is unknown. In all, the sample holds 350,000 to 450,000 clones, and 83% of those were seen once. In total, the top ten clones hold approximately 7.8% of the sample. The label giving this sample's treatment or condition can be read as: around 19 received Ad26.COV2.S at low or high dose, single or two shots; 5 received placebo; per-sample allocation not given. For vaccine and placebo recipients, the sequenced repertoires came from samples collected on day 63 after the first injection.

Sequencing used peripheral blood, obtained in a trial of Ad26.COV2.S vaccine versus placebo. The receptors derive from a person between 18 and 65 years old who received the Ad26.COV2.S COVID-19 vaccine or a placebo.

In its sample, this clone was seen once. The CDR3 DNA is TGTGCCATCAGTGTCCGAGGGGATGAAGCTTTCTTT. It is translated as CAISVRGDEAFF. The genes are TRBV10-3 and TRBJ1-1; possible D gene TRBD1, 5 bases. CDR3 length equals 12 residues. Trimming took off 4 bases at V and 7 bases at J, with 10 bases between the two ends. CDR1 is ENHRY and CDR2 is SYGVKD in the germline V gene.

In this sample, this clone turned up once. CDR3 sequence reads: CAMTGGNTGELFF. CDR3 in DNA: TGTGCCATGACAGGGGGGAACACCGGGGAGCTGTTTTTT. This chain joins TRBV10-3 and TRBJ2-2, with 9 positions matching TRBD1. The CDR3 has 13 amino acids. Unmatched junction bases numbered 0, after V lost 9 bases and J lost 1 base. In germline, CDR1 is ENHRY, CDR2 SYGVKD.

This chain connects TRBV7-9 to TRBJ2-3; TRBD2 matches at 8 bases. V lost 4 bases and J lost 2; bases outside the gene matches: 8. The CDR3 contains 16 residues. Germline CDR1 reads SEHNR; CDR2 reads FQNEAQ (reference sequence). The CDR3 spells CASSSREAGVTDTQYF. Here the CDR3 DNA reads TGTGCCAGCAGCTCCCGAGAAGCGGGGGTCACAGATACGCAGTATTTT. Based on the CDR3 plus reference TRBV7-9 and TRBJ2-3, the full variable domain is DTGVSQNPRHKITKRGQNVTFRCDPISEHNRLYWYRQTLGQGPEFLTYFQNEAQLEKSRLLSDRFSAERPKGSFSTLEIQRTEQGDSAMYLCASSSREAGVTDTQYFGPGTRLTVL.

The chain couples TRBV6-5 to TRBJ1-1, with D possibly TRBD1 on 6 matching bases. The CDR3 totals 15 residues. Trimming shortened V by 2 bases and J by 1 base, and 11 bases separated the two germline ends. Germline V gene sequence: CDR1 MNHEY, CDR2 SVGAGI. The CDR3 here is CASSYEGGANTEAFF. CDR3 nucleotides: TGTGCCAGCAGTTACGAGGGGGGCGCGAACACTGAAGCTTTCTTT.

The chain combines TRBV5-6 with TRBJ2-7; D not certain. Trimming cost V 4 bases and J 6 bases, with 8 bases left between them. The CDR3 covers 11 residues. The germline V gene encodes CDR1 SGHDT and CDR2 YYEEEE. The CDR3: CASSVRSEQYF. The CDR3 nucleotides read TGTGCCAGCAGCGTAAGGTCCGAGCAGTACTTC.

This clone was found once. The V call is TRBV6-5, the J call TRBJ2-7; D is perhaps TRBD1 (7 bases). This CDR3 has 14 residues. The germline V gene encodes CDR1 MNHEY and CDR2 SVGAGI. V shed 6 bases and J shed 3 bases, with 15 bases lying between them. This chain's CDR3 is CASRIMQGGYEQYF. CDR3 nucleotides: TGTGCCAGCAGAATAATGCAGGGGGGCTACGAGCAGTACTTC.

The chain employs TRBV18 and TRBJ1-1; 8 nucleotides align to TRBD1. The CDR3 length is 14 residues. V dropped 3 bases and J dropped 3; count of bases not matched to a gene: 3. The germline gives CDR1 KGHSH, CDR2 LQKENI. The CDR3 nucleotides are TGTGCCAGCTCACCCCAGACAGGGGACACTGAAGCTTTCTTT. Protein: CASSPQTGDTEAFF.

Written as DNA, the CDR3 is TGTGCCAGCAGTGAACGAGAAACCAACACTGAAGCTTTCTTT. It codes for CASSERETNTEAFF. The V and J genes are TRBV2 and TRBJ1-1; D remains ambiguous. There are 14 residues in the CDR3. CDR1 and CDR2 (germline): SNHLY, FYNNEI. The V end lost 2 bases, the J end lost 2 bases, and 9 bases lay between the germline ends.

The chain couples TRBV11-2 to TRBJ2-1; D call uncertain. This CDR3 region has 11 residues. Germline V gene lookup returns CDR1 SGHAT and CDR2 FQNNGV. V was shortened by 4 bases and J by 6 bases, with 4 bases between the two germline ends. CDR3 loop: CASSWANEQFF. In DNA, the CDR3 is TGTGCCAGCAGCTGGGCCAATGAGCAGTTCTTC.

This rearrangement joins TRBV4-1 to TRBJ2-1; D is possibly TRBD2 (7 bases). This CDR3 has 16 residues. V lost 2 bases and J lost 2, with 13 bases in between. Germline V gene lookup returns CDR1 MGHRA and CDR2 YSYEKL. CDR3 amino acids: CASSQPRGGAYNEQFF. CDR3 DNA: TGCGCCAGCAGCCAACCGAGGGGGGGGGCCTACAATGAGCAGTTCTTC.

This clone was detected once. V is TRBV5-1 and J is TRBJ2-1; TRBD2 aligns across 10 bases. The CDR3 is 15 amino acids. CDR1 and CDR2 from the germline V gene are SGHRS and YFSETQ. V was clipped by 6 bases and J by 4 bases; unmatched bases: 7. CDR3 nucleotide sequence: TGCGCCAGCACAGTAGCGGGAGGCCGATACAATGAGCAGTTCTTC. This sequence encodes CASTVAGGRYNEQFF.

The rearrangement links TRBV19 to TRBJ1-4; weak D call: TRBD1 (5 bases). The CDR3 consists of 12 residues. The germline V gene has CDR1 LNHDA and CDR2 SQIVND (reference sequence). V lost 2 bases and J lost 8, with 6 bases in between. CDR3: CASSIWDEKLFF. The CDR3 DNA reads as TGTGCCAGTAGTATATGGGACGAAAAACTGTTTTTT.

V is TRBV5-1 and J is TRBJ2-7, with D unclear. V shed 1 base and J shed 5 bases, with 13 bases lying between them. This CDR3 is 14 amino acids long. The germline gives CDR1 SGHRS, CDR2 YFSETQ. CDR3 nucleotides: TGCGCCAGCAGCTTGATGGCTAGAACCCACGAGCAGTACTTC. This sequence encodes CASSLMARTHEQYF.

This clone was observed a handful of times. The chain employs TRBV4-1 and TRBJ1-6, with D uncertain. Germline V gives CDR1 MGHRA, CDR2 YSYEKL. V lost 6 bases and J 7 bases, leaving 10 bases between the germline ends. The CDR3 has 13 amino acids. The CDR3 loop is CASRLSGNSPLHF. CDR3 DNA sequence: TGCGCCAGCAGGTTATCGGGGAATTCACCCCTCCACTTT.

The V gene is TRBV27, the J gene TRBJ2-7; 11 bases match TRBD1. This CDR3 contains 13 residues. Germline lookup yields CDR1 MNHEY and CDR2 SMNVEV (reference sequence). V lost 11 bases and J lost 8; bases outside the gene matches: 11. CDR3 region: CARDRGQGVQQYF. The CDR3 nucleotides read TGTGCCCGGGACCGGGGACAGGGGGTCCAGCAGTACTTC.

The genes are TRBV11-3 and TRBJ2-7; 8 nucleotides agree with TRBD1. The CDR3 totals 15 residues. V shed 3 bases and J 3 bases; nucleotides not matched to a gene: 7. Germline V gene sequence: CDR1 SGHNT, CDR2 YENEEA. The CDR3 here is CASSFHPDRVYEQYF. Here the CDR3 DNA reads TGTGCCAGCAGCTTCCACCCGGACAGGGTCTACGAGCAGTACTTC.

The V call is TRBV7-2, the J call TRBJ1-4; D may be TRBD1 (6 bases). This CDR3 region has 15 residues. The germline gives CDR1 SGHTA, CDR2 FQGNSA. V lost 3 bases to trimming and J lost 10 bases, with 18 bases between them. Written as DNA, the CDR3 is TGTGCCAGCAGCTTTTATGGGGCGGGAGGGGGAAAACTGTTTTTT. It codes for CASSFYGAGGGKLFF.

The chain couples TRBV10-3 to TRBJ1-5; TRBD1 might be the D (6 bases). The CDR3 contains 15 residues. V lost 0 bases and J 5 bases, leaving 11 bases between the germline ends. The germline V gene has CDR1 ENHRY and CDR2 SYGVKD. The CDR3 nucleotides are TGTGCCATCAGTGAGTCTGAGGACAGTCATCAGCCCCAGCATTTT. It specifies CAISESEDSHQPQHF.

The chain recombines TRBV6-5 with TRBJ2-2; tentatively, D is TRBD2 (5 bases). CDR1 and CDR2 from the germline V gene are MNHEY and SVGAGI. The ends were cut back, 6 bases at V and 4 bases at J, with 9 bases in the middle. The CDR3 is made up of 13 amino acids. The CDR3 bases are TGTGCCAGCAGCGGACTGGTCACCGGGGAGCTGTTTTTT. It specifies CASSGLVTGELFF.